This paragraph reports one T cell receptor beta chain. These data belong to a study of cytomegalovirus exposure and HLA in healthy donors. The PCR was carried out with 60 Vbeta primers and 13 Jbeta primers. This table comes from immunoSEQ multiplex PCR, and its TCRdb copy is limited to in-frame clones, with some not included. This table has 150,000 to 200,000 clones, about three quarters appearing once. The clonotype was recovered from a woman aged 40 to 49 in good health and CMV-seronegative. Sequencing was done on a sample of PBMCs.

CDR3 sequence: CASRGGRATNEKLFF. In nucleotides, the CDR3 is TGTGCCAGTAGGGGAGGGCGGGCAACTAATGAAAAACTGTTTTTT. The rearrangement joins TRBV19 to TRBJ1-4; D is undetermined. In germline, CDR1 is LNHDA, CDR2 SQIVND (reference sequence). V was pared by 6 bases and J by 0 bases, with 11 bases between. The CDR3 runs 15 residues.